This T cell receptor (beta chain) was retrieved from a study of regulatory T cells in long-lasting Graves disease. Notes on the study in general: TRBV28, TRBJ1-2 and TRBJ2-5 emerged as the favored segments in persistent disease.

Per the germline V gene, CDR1 is SGDLS and CDR2 is YYNGEE. This CDR3 contains 15 residues. Trimming removed 4 bases from V and 1 base from J, with 15 bases in between. Noted time point: newly diagnosed GD, antithyroid drugs for less than 3 months. Construction of the TCR library relied on RNA isolated from PBMCs. The TCR beta library used iRepertoire HTBI primers with Arm-PCR amplification of CDR3. One entry per CDR3 protein results from TCRdb running MiXCR on the multiplex PCR reads. The data hold about 430,000 distinct CDR3 sequences, with 15% observed a single time. This clonotype was picked up a small number of times. Its antigen is not identified. This sample also appeared in a second study, on T cells in Graves' hyperthyroidism and ophthalmopathy. This second report adds: Uncontrolled infection, other autoimmune disease, pregnancy and lactation each barred patients from inclusion. RT-PCR in the first round (using the HTBI primer set) targeted the TCR CDR3.

This chain links TRBV9 with TRBJ2-7; D gene ambiguous. This clonotype was obtained from a woman in her thirties or forties with Graves disease. Sequenced here: peripheral blood mononuclear cells (PBMCs), sampled at new diagnosis, from a patient treated with antithyroid drugs. The CDR3 bases are TGTGCCAGCAGCCCCAACCCGGCCTTTTCCTACGAGCAGTACTTC. Residues: CASSPNPAFSYEQYF.